This T cell receptor (beta chain) was observed in a study of PD-L1 blockade in urothelial cancer. Study-level background: From 0 to 3 prior chemotherapy regimens had been given to the patients.

Time point noted: pretreatment peripheral blood. Only in-frame clones appear in the TCRdb table, and some are missing; sequencing was by immunoSEQ multiplex PCR. The sample has about 17,000 clones; 75% to 90% are singletons. The source of this sequence is a man between 65 and 85 years old with urothelial cancer. The sequenced sample was PBMCs, obtained around atezolizumab (anti-PD-L1) treatment.

The CDR3 nucleotides are TGTGCTAGTGGTTTGGACAGAGATACGCAGTATTTT. It codes for CASGLDRDTQYF. This sequence joins TRBV12-5 and TRBJ2-3; D is unresolved. Trimming pared 1 base from V and 5 bases from J, leaving 4 bases between. CDR1 is LGHNT and CDR2 is FRNRAP in the germline V gene. This CDR3 region has 12 residues.